This TCR beta chain was captured in a study of T cells in Graves' hyperthyroidism and ophthalmopathy. Overall study context: Peripheral blood collection took place at initial diagnosis, before any treatment.

Details on this clonotype: Its specificity is unknown.

V lost 2 bases and J 1 base, leaving 9 bases between the germline ends. The V gene's germline CDR1 is MDHEN and CDR2 SYDVKM. CDR3 size: 15 residues. Amplification targeted TCR beta CDR3 regions from RNA transcripts. Carried out on the TCR CDR3, a first-round RT-PCR used the HTBI primer set. MiXCR, applied by TCRdb to the multiplex PCR reads, yields one record per CDR3 protein. The sample holds fewer than 300,000 distinct CDR3 sequences, around 25% seen once. The study's findings and limits: Most thyroid clonotypes expanded above 0.001 were also detected in blood.

The V call is TRBV28, the J call TRBJ1-5, with D perhaps matching TRBD1 (5 bases). The sequence was collected from a man aged 35-49 years with Graves' hyperthyroidism that later progressed to Graves' ophthalmopathy. Specimen: blood. The CDR3 reads CASSLRGKSNQPQHF. CDR3 nucleotide sequence: TGTGCCAGCAGTTTACGGGGCAAAAGCAATCAGCCCCAGCATTTT.